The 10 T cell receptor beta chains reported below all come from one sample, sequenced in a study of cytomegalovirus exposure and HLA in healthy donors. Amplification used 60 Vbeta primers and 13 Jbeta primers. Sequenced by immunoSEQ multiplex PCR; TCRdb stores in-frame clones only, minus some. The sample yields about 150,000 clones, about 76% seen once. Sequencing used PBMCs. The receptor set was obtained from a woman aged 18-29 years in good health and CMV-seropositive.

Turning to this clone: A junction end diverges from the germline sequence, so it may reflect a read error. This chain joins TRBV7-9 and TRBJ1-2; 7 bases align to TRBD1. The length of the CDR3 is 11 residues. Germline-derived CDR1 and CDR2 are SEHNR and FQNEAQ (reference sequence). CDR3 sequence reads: CSSSRQGGYTF. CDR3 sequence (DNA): TGTTCCAGCAGTCGACAGGGCGGCTACACCTTC.

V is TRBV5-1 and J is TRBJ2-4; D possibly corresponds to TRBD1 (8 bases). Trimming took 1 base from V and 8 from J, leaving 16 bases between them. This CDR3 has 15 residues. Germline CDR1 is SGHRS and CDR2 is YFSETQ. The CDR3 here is CASSLTTGEGDIQYF. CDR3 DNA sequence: TGCGCCAGCAGCTTGACGACAGGGGAGGGGGACATTCAGTACTTC.

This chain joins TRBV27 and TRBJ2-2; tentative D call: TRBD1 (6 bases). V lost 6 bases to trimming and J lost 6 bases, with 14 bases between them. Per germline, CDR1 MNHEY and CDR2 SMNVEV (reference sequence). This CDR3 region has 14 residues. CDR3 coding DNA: TGTGCCAGCAGCCCAGGGGAAGGGGCCGGGGAGCTGTTTTTT. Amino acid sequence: CASSPGEGAGELFF.

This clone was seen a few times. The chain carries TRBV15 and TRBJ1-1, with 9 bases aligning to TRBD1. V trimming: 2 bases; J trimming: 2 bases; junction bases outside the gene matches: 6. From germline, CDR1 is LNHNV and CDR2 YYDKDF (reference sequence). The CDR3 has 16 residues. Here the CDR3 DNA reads TGTGCCACCAGCAGATCCGGACAGGGGCTAAACACTGAAGCTTTCTTT. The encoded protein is CATSRSGQGLNTEAFF.

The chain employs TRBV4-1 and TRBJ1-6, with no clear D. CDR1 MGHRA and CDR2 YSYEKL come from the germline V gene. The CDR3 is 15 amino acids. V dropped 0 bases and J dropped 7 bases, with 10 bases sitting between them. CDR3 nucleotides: TGCGCCAGCAGCCAAGATGTTAGCCTGAATTCACCCCTCCACTTT. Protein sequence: CASSQDVSLNSPLHF.

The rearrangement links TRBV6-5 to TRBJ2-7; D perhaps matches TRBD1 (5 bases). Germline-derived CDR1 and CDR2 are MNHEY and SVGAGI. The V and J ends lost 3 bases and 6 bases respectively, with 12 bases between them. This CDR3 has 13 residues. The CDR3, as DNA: TGTGCCAGCAGTTATATGATTAGGGGCGAGCAGTACTTC. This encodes CASSYMIRGEQYF.

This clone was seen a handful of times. This chain's CDR3 is CASSVWGGAWIAAYF. For the CDR3, the DNA is TGTGCCAGCAGTGTGTGGGGGGGGGCTTGGATAGCGGCGTATTTT. The rearrangement joins TRBV2 to TRBJ2-3; D is perhaps TRBD2 (7 bases). Trimming left V 4 bases short and J 14 bases short, with 25 bases between. Germline CDR1 reads SNHLY; CDR2 reads FYNNEI. This CDR3 spans 15 amino acids. Full variable domain (rest looked up from reference TRBV2 and TRBJ2-3): EPEVTQTPSHQVTQMGQEVILRCVPISNHLYFYWYRQILGQKVEFLVSFYNNEISEKSEIFDDQFSVERPDGSNFTLKIRSTKLEDSAMYFCASSVWGGAWIAAYFGPGTRLTVL.

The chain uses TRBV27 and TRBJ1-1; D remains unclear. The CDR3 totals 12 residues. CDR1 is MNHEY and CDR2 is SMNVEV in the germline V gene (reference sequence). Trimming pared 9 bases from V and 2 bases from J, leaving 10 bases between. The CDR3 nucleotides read TGTGCCAGTGGAGAGAGTAACACTGAAGCTTTCTTT. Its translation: CASGESNTEAFF.

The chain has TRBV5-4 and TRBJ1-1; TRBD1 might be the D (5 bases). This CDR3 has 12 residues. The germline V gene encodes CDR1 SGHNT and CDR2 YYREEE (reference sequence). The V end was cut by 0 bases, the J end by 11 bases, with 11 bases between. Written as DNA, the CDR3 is TGTGCCAGCAGCTTGGATGAGGGGAGGGCTTTCTTT. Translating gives CASSLDEGRAFF.

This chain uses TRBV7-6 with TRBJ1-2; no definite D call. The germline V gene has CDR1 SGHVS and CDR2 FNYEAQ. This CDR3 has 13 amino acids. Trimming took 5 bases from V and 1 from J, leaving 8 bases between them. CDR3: CASSPNSNYGYTF. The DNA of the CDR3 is TGTGCCAGCAGCCCTAACAGTAACTATGGCTACACCTTC.